This T cell receptor (beta chain) stems from a study of T cell responses to AZD1222 COVID-19 vaccine. V was cut by 6 bases and J by 3 bases, with 12 bases left in between. Germline CDR1 is SNHLY and CDR2 is FYNNEI. The CDR3 is 13 residues long. Second-dose intervals near 4 or 12 weeks were combined. Study findings and constraints: Spike-wide coverage was observed for vaccine-associated CD4 TCRs, with dominant responses at 160-218 and 743-854. The reported proportion of spike-specific TCRs targeting unmutated variant regions was nearly half.

Remarks on this clone: Its target is not known.

The assay was immunoSEQ multiplex PCR, and TCRdb's table has in-frame clones only and misses some. This table has 160,000 or so clones, 90% appearing once. Sequencing used peripheral blood, obtained 28 days after the second AZD1222 dose. The sequence was obtained from an adult who received the AZD1222 COVID-19 vaccine. V is TRBV2 and J is TRBJ2-7; D call uncertain. The CDR3 DNA follows: TGTGCCAGCAGGGGGAATGAACTCTACGAGCAGTACTTC. Translation gives CASRGNELYEQYF.